These 17 T cell receptor beta chains share one sample of origin, sequenced in a study of blood T cell repertoires in COVID-19. Using immunoSEQ multiplex PCR, the repertoire was profiled, and TCRdb retains in-frame clones only, with some absent. The sample holds 200,000 to 250,000 clones, around four fifths seen once. The source material was PBMCs or T cells enriched from blood (not recorded which). These receptors were collected from a woman aged 45-59 years who had been exposed to COVID-19.

The chain has TRBV19 and TRBJ1-2, with 8 bases lining up with TRBD1. V was pared by 5 bases and J by 4 bases, with 9 bases of the junction left unmatched. Germline CDR1 reads LNHDA; CDR2 reads SQIVND (reference sequence). This CDR3 spans 15 amino acids. Here the CDR3 reads CASSPNRGTGYGYTF. CDR3 nucleotide sequence: TGTGCCAGTAGTCCAAACCGCGGGACAGGCTATGGCTACACCTTC.

V is TRBV6-1 and J is TRBJ2-2; TRBD2 matches at 8 bases. CDR1 is MNHNS, CDR2 SASEGT, per germline. V lost 2 bases and J lost 5; bases outside the gene matches: 1. The length of the CDR3 is 14 residues. CDR3 in amino acids: CASSETGGTGELFF. CDR3 in DNA: TGTGCCAGCAGTGAAACGGGGGGGACCGGGGAGCTGTTTTTT.

The chain recombines TRBV3-1 (or the pseudogene TRBV3-2) with TRBJ1-2; weak D call: TRBD1 (5 bases). The CDR3 has 13 residues. The germline gives CDR1 LGHDT, CDR2 YNNKEL (reference sequence). The V end was cut by 1 base, the J end by 8 bases, with 11 bases between. The CDR3 sequence: CASSQGTGGGYTF. The CDR3 DNA follows: TGTGCCAGCAGCCAAGGAACAGGCGGCGGCTACACCTTC.

This clone came up once. The chain couples TRBV2 to TRBJ1-1; possibly TRBD1 for D (5 bases). Germline V gives CDR1 SNHLY, CDR2 FYNNEI. This CDR3 contains 11 residues. The V end lost 10 bases, the J end lost 6 bases, and 12 bases lay between the germline ends. This chain's CDR3 is CATHGGSEAFF. The CDR3 DNA follows: TGTGCCACCCACGGGGGGTCTGAAGCTTTCTTT.

In this sample, this clone turned up once. The chain couples TRBV5-1 to TRBJ2-1; 10 bases match TRBD1. This CDR3 is 14 amino acids long. The ends lost 4 bases at V and 9 bases at J; junction bases unmatched: 7. Germline CDR1 reads SGHRS; CDR2 reads YFSETQ. The chain's CDR3 is CASSRDRGAGEQFF. Written as DNA, the CDR3 is TGCGCCAGCAGCCGGGACAGGGGTGCCGGTGAGCAGTTCTTC.

The genes are TRBV6-2 or TRBV6-3 and TRBJ1-5; no reliable D call. The length of the CDR3 is 14 residues. Per germline, CDR1 MNHEY and CDR2 SVGEGT. V was clipped by 4 bases and J by 5 bases, with 12 bases between them. In nucleotides, the CDR3 is TGTGCCAGCAGTTCTCGGCAGCGAGATCAGCCCCAGCATTTT. Translating gives CASSSRQRDQPQHF.

The chain couples TRBV11-2 to TRBJ1-2; tentatively, D is TRBD1 (6 bases). Trimming shortened V by 3 bases and J by 7 bases, and 12 bases separated the two germline ends. Germline V CDR1 and CDR2: SGHAT, FQNNGV. The CDR3 covers 13 residues. CDR3 residues: CASSFPNRVGYTF. Written as DNA, the CDR3 is TGTGCCAGCAGCTTCCCAAACAGGGTTGGCTACACCTTC.

About this clone itself: In the same sample, other DNA sequences code for this CDR3. V usage is TRBV30 and J usage is TRBJ1-2, with D tentatively TRBD1 (5 bases). This CDR3 region has 11 residues. Germline V CDR1 and CDR2: GTSNPN, SVGIG (reference sequence). V was cut by 3 bases and J by 4 bases, with 6 bases left in between. CDR3 protein: CAWRGGYGYTF. As DNA, the CDR3 is TGTGCCTGGAGGGGGGGCTATGGCTACACCTTC.

V and J are TRBV5-8 and TRBJ2-2; no clear D. Germline V CDR1 and CDR2: SGHTS, YDEGEE. Deletions cut 4 bases from V and 1 base from J, with 11 bases between. This CDR3 region has 15 residues. CDR3 in DNA: TGTGCCAGCAGCGCGGCACTTTTGAACACCGGGGAGCTGTTTTTT. It translates to CASSAALLNTGELFF.

V gene TRBV5-4 combines with J gene TRBJ2-3, with 9 bases identical to TRBD2. The V segment lost 3 bases and the J segment 4 bases; nucleotides outside the gene matches: 6. This CDR3 is built from 15 residues. Germline V gene data show CDR1 as SGHNT and CDR2 as YYREEE (reference sequence). The DNA of the CDR3 is TGTGCCAGCAGCTCTCCGGGACTAGCAGCAGATACGCAGTATTTT. Protein sequence: CASSSPGLAADTQYF.

The J gene is TRBJ2-2, the V gene TRBV7-8; 10 bases line up with TRBD2. This CDR3 has 17 residues. V lost 2 bases to trimming and J lost 8 bases; unmatched junction nucleotides: 11. The germline CDR1 and CDR2 sequences are SGHVS and FQNEAQ. The CDR3 is CASSLPAGGPPRGELFF. DNA for the CDR3: TGTGCCAGCAGCTTACCAGCGGGGGGGCCCCCCCGGGGGGAGCTGTTTTTT.

CDR3 coding DNA: TGTGCCAGCAGCTTTATTAGGGGGCGGACTGAAGCTTTCTTT. This sequence encodes CASSFIRGRTEAFF. This rearrangement joins TRBV5-8 to TRBJ1-1; 7 bases map to TRBD1. V shed 2 bases and J 5 bases; nucleotides not matched to a gene: 6. This CDR3 is 14 amino acids long. The germline V gene has CDR1 SGHTS and CDR2 YDEGEE.

In this sample, this clone turned up once. This rearrangement joins TRBV12-3 or TRBV12-4 to TRBJ1-2; TRBD1 matches at 9 bases. The junction had 5 bases not matched to a gene; V was cut back by 10 bases and J by 5 bases. The length of the CDR3 is 12 residues. This CDR3 is CATTTGGYGYTF. The CDR3 nucleotides read TGTGCCACTACGACAGGGGGTTATGGCTACACCTTC.

The chain joins TRBV4-3 to TRBJ2-1; 12 positions agree with TRBD1. Germline CDR1 LGHNA, CDR2 YSLEER. CDR3 size: 19 residues. The J segment lost 4 bases and the V segment lost 2 bases, leaving 12 bases of the junction unmatched. CDR3 protein: CASSQRTPTGQGAYNEQFF. The CDR3 DNA reads TGCGCCAGCAGCCAACGTACCCCGACGGGACAGGGGGCTTACAATGAGCAGTTCTTC.

The chain uses TRBV5-1 and TRBJ1-5; D remains unclear. V was pared by 7 bases and J by 1 base, with 15 bases between. CDR1 and CDR2 (germline): SGHRS, YFSETQ. This CDR3 contains 15 residues. In nucleotides, the CDR3 is TGCGCCAGCCAGATCACGACGGGGAGCAATCAGCCCCAGCATTTT. Protein: CASQITTGSNQPQHF.

V and J are TRBV12-3 or TRBV12-4 and TRBJ1-2; D not resolved. V gave up 6 bases and J gave up 8 bases, with 16 bases separating them. The CDR3 is 13 amino acids. CDR3 loop: CASSPGSNRGYTF. CDR3 nucleotides: TGTGCCAGCAGCCCCGGGTCAAACCGGGGCTACACCTTC.

V usage is TRBV5-5 and J usage is TRBJ2-7; 9 nucleotides line up with TRBD2. This CDR3 has 16 amino acids. With V trimmed by 3 bases and J by 7 bases, 14 bases remained unmatched. Germline V lookup: CDR1 SGHKS, CDR2 YYEKEE (reference sequence). CDR3 region: CASSSLLGGGAEEQYF. Here the CDR3 DNA reads TGTGCCAGCAGCTCCCTTTTGGGCGGGGGGGCAGAGGAGCAGTACTTC.